These 23 T cell receptor beta chains were all obtained from the same sample, sequenced in a study of early T cells in non-severe SARS-CoV-2 infection. TCRdb analysed the 5' RACE reads with MiXCR anew, one entry per CDR3 protein. The profile shows some 59,000 distinct CDR3 sequences, around 9% of them singletons. Sequencing was done on a sample of whole blood. The receptor set was obtained from an adult who was a healthcare worker with PCR-confirmed SARS-CoV-2 infection or an uninfected control (not recorded which).

The chain links TRBV29-1 to TRBJ2-1; TRBD2 matches at 7 bases. CDR3 length: 13 residues. Germline CDR1 SQVTM, CDR2 ANQGSEA. Trimming removed 6 bases from V and 0 bases from J; junction bases left unmatched: 2. CDR3 sequence (DNA): TGCAGCGTCTGGGGGGGCTCCTACAATGAGCAGTTCTTC. Protein sequence: CSVWGGSYNEQFF.

This clonotype showed up just a few times. The V gene is TRBV30, the J gene TRBJ1-2; D perhaps matches TRBD1 (5 bases). The CDR3 length is 15 residues. Germline lookup yields CDR1 GTSNPN and CDR2 SVGIG (reference sequence). With 0 bases removed from V and 1 base from J, the gap between germline ends came to 12 bases. DNA of the CDR3: TGTGCCTGGAGTGTGGGGCAGTCCGGTAACTATGGCTACACCTTC. This gives the protein CAWSVGQSGNYGYTF.

The V and J genes are TRBV14 and TRBJ2-7, with D maybe TRBD1 (6 bases). Germline V lookup: CDR1 SGHDN, CDR2 FVKESK. The CDR3 runs 12 residues. Trimming stripped 9 bases from V and 6 bases from J, with 15 bases between. The DNA of the CDR3 is TGTGCCAGTGGCCGGGCCAGGGGCGAGCAGTACTTC. It translates to CASGRARGEQYF.

As for this clonotype: One junction end does not reproduce the germline sequence, and a read error may be involved. V gene TRBV7-8 combines with J gene TRBJ1-3; D is possibly TRBD1 (5 bases). There are 15 residues in the CDR3. The germline V gene has CDR1 SGHVS and CDR2 FQNEAQ. Here the CDR3 DNA reads TGTGCCAGCAGCCCCAGGTGGGACTCTGAAAACACCATATATTTT. This encodes CASSPRWDSENTIYF.

This clonotype was found many times. The chain uses TRBV3-1 and TRBJ1-2; unclear D gene. The germline V gene encodes CDR1 LGHDT and CDR2 YNNKEL (reference sequence). V lost 0 bases to trimming and J lost 3 bases, with 8 bases between them. There are 14 residues in the CDR3. This CDR3 reads CASSQEPEYYGYTF. The DNA of the CDR3 is TGTGCCAGCAGCCAAGAGCCAGAGTACTATGGCTACACCTTC.

This chain connects TRBV20-1 to TRBJ2-3; 9 bases line up with TRBD1. This CDR3 region has 15 residues. J lost 4 bases, V lost 0 bases, and 5 bases had no gene match. Germline CDR1 is DFQATT and CDR2 is SNEGSKA (reference sequence). CDR3 DNA sequence: TGCAGTGCTAGAGATGGGACAGGGAGTCCAGATACGCAGTATTTT. Translated: CSARDGTGSPDTQYF.

About this clonotype itself: This may come from a read error, since a much larger clone is one base off. It is likely a read error, because the conserved phenylalanine at the end of the CDR3 is missing. V and J are TRBV15 and TRBJ2-7; no clear D. V lost 5 bases to trimming and J lost 1 base, with 9 bases between them. Per the germline V gene, CDR1 is LNHNV and CDR2 is YYDKDF (reference sequence). The CDR3 loop spans 13 amino acids. The CDR3 sequence is CATSDAGSYEQYY. CDR3 nucleotides: TGTGCCACCAGCGACGCCGGATCCTACGAGCAGTACTAC.

This clonotype has a count of ten or more. The chain uses TRBV29-1 and TRBJ1-1; D is undetermined. With 4 bases removed from V and 6 bases from J, the gap between germline ends came to 9 bases. Germline V gene sequence: CDR1 SQVTM, CDR2 ANQGSEA. The length of the CDR3 is 11 residues. CDR3 nucleotides: TGCAGCGTTGGGGATTTGGCTGAAGCTTTCTTT. It yields the protein CSVGDLAEAFF.

V and J are TRBV4-1 and TRBJ2-1, with unresolved D. CDR1 and CDR2 from the germline V gene are MGHRA and YSYEKL. This CDR3 region has 14 residues. Trimming pared 1 base from V and 8 bases from J, leaving 12 bases between. The DNA for the CDR3 is TGCGCCAGCAGCCAAGGGGCCCGGATCCATGAGCAGTTCTTC. As protein: CASSQGARIHEQFF.

The CDR3 loop is CASRGVTGYQGPQHF. CDR3 bases: TGTGCCAGCAGGGGTGTGACAGGGTATCAGGGGCCCCAGCATTTT. V gene TRBV6-1 combines with J gene TRBJ1-5, with 7 bases that match TRBD1. This CDR3 is built from 15 residues. V shed 6 bases and J 9 bases; nucleotides not matched to a gene: 14. Per the germline V gene, CDR1 is MNHNS and CDR2 is SASEGT.

The rearrangement links TRBV6-4 to TRBJ2-3; 7 nucleotides align to TRBD1. The CDR3 has 13 residues. Germline lookup yields CDR1 MRHNA and CDR2 SNTAGT. The ends lost 3 bases at V and 3 bases at J; junction bases unmatched: 0. In nucleotides, the CDR3 is TGTGCCAGCAGTGAGGGACAGACAGATACGCAGTATTTT. Protein sequence: CASSEGQTDTQYF.

This clonotype has just a few counts. Germline and junction disagree at one end, which may indicate a read error. V gene TRBV14 combines with J gene TRBJ1-6; D perhaps matches TRBD1 (5 bases). This CDR3 is 16 amino acids long. The germline V gene encodes CDR1 SGHDN and CDR2 FVKESK. The DNA for the CDR3 is TGTGCCAGCAGTCAAGGGGATGGGTCCTATAATTCACCCCTCCACTTT. This translates into CASSQGDGSYNSPLHF. Full variable domain (rest looked up from reference TRBV14 and TRBJ1-6): EAGVTQFPSHSVIEKGQTVTLRCDPISGHDNLYWYRRVMGKEIKFLLHFVKESKQDESGMPNNRFLAERTGGTYSTLKVQPAELEDSGVYFCASSQGDGSYNSPLHFGNGTRLTVT.

J is TRBJ1-1 and V is TRBV2; D is unresolved. The CDR3 runs 12 residues. Trimming removed 6 bases from V and 6 bases from J, with 11 bases in between. The germline CDR1 and CDR2 sequences are SNHLY and FYNNEI. CDR3 sequence: CASSPRAAEAFF. The CDR3, as DNA: TGTGCCAGCAGCCCGAGGGCAGCTGAAGCTTTCTTT.

CDR3 region: CASSPRQGQSPLHF. In DNA, the CDR3 is TGTGCCAGCAGCCCGCGACAGGGGCAATCACCCCTCCACTTT. V is TRBV4-2 and J is TRBJ1-6, with 8 bases identical to TRBD1. The germline V gene has CDR1 LGHNA and CDR2 YNFKEQ. This CDR3 spans 14 amino acids. Trimming cost V 4 bases and J 10 bases; bases outside gene matches: 6.

With regard to this clonotype: A much larger clone is a single base away; this may be a read error. V and J are TRBV10-3 and TRBJ2-7; D is possibly TRBD1 or TRBD2 (6 bases each). The germline V and J ends were trimmed by 6 bases and 9 bases, with 24 bases remaining between them. The CDR3 is made up of 15 amino acids. Germline assignment: CDR1 ENHRY and CDR2 SYGVKD. Written as DNA, the CDR3 is TGTGCCATCAGCGCGGGGACCACTATCGGAGGGGGGCAGTACTTC. Residues: CAISAGTTIGGGQYF.

This clonotype was picked up many times. The chain links TRBV6-6 to TRBJ2-7; 14 nucleotides agree with TRBD2. CDR1 is MNHNY, CDR2 SVGAGI, per germline (reference sequence). This CDR3 is 17 amino acids long. Trimming at V came to 2 bases and at J to 3 bases, leaving 6 bases not matched to a gene. The CDR3 is CASSYPGLAGASYEQYF. CDR3 DNA: TGTGCCAGCAGTTACCCGGGACTAGCGGGGGCGAGCTACGAGCAGTACTTC.

This clonotype was seen only a few times. CDR3 nucleotide sequence: TGCGCCAGCAGCCCATCCTCCGGGACCTATGGCTCCTACGAGCAGTACTTC. Protein sequence: CASSPSSGTYGSYEQYF. The chain couples TRBV4-1 to TRBJ2-7, with D perhaps TRBD1 or TRBD2 (5 bases each). The V gene's germline CDR1 is MGHRA and CDR2 YSYEKL. V lost 4 bases and J 0 bases, leaving 19 bases between the germline ends. The CDR3 is made up of 17 amino acids.

This clonotype showed up many times. The rearrangement uses TRBV4-1 and TRBJ1-2, with 8 bases aligning to TRBD1. The CDR3 loop spans 14 amino acids. Germline CDR1 and CDR2: MGHRA and YSYEKL. J lost 2 bases, V lost 6 bases, and 5 bases had no gene match. The CDR3 DNA is TGCGCCAGCAGGCCCAGACAGGGGAACTATGGCTACACCTTC. Translating it yields CASRPRQGNYGYTF.

This chain connects TRBV7-3 to TRBJ2-2; TRBD2 is a possible D gene (5 bases). V lost 5 bases and J lost 5, with 12 bases in between. From germline, CDR1 is SGHTA and CDR2 FQGTGA. This CDR3 region has 14 residues. The CDR3 DNA is TGTGCCAGCAGCGCGGGCGCGGGTACCGGGGAGCTGTTTTTT. Translation: CASSAGAGTGELFF. The entire variable domain, with the rest obtained from reference TRBV7-3 and TRBJ2-2, is as follows: GAGVSQTPSNKVTEKGKYVELRCDPISGHTALYWYRQSLGQGPEFLIYFQGTGAADDSGLPNDRFFAVRPEGSVSTLKIQRTERGDSAVYLCASSAGAGTGELFFGEGSRLTVL.

This clonotype was observed a handful of times. The V gene is TRBV3-1, the J gene TRBJ2-2; D call uncertain. The CDR3 is made up of 14 amino acids. Germline CDR1 reads LGHDT; CDR2 reads YNNKEL (reference sequence). V gave up 2 bases and J gave up 2 bases, with 6 bases separating them. The CDR3 DNA reads TGTGCCAGCAGCCAAATCGCTAACACCGGGGAGCTGTTTTTT. Its translation: CASSQIANTGELFF.

This clonotype appeared many times. V is TRBV27 and J is TRBJ1-2; D remains unclear. The germline CDR1 and CDR2 sequences are MNHEY and SMNVEV (reference sequence). Trimming left V 6 bases short and J 5 bases short, with 16 bases between. The CDR3 runs 14 residues. The CDR3 sequence is CASSPVALHYGYTF. As DNA, the CDR3 is TGTGCCAGCAGCCCTGTCGCCCTCCATTATGGCTACACCTTC.

This clonotype appeared many times. This rearrangement joins TRBV27 to TRBJ1-2; TRBD1 matches 11 bases. This CDR3 spans 12 amino acids. Unmatched junction bases numbered 4, after V lost 8 bases and J lost 8 bases. In germline, CDR1 is MNHEY, CDR2 SMNVEV (reference sequence). The CDR3 is CASYRTGGGYTF. The CDR3 DNA sequence: TGTGCCAGCTACCGGACAGGGGGCGGCTACACCTTC.

The chain combines TRBV10-3 with TRBJ2-1; TRBD2 matches 7 bases. Germline trimming cut 5 bases from V and 7 bases from J; bases unmatched to any gene: 5. CDR3 length equals 13 residues. In germline, CDR1 is ENHRY, CDR2 SYGVKD. The CDR3 is CAISPAGLNEQFF. CDR3 nucleotide sequence: TGTGCCATCAGTCCAGCGGGGTTAAATGAGCAGTTCTTC.